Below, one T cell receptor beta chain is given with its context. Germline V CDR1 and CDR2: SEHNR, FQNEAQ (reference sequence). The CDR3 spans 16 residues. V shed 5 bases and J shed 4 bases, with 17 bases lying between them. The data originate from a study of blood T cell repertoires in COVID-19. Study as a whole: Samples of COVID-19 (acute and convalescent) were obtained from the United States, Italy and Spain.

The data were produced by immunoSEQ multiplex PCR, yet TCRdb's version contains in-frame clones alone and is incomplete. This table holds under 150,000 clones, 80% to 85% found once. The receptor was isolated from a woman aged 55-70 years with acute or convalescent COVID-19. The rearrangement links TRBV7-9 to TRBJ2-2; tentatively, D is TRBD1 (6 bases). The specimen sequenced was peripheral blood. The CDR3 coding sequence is TGTGCCAGCAGCATACGTACAGGGTACGGCACCGGGGAGCTGTTTTTT. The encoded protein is CASSIRTGYGTGELFF.